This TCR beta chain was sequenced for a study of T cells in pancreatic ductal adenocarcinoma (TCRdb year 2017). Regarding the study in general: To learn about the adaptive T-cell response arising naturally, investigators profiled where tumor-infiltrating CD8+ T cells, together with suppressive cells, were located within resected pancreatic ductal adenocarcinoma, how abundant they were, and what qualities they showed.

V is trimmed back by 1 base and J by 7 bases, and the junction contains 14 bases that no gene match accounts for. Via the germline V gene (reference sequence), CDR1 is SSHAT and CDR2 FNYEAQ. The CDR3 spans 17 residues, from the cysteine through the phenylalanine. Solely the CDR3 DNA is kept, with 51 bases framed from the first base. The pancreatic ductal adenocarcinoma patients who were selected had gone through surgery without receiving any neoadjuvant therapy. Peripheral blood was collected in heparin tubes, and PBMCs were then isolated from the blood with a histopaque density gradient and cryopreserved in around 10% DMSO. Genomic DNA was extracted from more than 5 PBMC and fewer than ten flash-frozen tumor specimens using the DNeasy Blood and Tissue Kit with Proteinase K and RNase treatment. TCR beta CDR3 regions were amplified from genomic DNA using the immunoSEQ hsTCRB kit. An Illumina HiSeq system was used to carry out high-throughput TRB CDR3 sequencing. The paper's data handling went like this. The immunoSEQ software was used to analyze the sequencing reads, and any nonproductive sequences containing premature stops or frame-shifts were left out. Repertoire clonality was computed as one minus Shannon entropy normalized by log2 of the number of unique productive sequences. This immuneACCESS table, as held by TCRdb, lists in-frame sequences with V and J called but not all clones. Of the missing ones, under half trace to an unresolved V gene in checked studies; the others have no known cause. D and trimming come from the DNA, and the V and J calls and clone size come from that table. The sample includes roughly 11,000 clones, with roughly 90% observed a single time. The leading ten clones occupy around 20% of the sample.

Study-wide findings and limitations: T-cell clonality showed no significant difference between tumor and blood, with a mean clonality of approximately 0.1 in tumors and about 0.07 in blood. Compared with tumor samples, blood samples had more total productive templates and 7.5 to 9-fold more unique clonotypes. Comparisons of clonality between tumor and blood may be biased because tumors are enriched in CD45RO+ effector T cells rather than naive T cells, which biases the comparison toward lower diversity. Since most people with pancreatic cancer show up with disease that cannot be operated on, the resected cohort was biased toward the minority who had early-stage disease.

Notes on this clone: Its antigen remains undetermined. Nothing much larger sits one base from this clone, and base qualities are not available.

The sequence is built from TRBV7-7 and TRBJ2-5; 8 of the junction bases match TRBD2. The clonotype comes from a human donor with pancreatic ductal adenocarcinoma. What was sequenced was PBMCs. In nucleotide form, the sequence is TGTGCCAGCAGCTTAGTCCCCCCGGGGGGGGGCGTCGCGACCCAGTACTTC. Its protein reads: CASSLVPPGGGVATQYF.